This is a list of T cell receptor beta chains from one sample in a study of blood T cell repertoires in COVID-19. Assay: immunoSEQ multiplex PCR; the TCRdb copy retains only in-frame clones and omits some. This table holds under 80,000 clones, about 86% found once. Sequenced sample: peripheral blood. The receptors here all came from a man older than 75 in a cohort sampled during active COVID-19. The CDR3 runs from the conserved cysteine through the conserved F or W. The D gene is left open where the match is weak. Clone size is not always given. Where it is, it says once, few, many or a class for expanded clones.

d_call j_call clone_size v_call cdr3_aa cdr3_nt
NA TRBJ1-6 NA TRBV2 CASSEEGRVSPLHF TGTGCCAGCAGTGAAGAGGGCAGGGTTTCACCCCTCCACTTT
NA TRBJ2-1 NA TRBV5-4 CASSGGLRSSYNEQFF TGTGCCAGCAGCGGCGGACTCCGGAGCTCCTACAATGAGCAGTTCTTC
TRBD1 TRBJ1-4 NA TRBV11-2 CASSLGQGAVHEKLFF TGTGCCAGCAGCTTGGGGCAGGGGGCAGTGCATGAAAAACTGTTTTTT
NA TRBJ2-2 NA TRBV7-9 CASSPRTRRDTGELFF TGTGCCAGCAGCCCCCGGACCCGGCGGGACACCGGGGAGCTGTTTTTT
NA TRBJ1-5 few TRBV2 CASNPRSNQPQHF TGTGCCAGCAATCCTCGGAGCAATCAGCCCCAGCATTTT
NA TRBJ1-6 NA TRBV19 CASSPKTVYNSPLHF TGTGCCAGTAGCCCCAAGACAGTCTATAATTCACCCCTCCACTTT
TRBD1 TRBJ1-2 NA TRBV5-4 CASSWDEQGRYGYTF TGTGCCAGCAGCTGGGACGAACAGGGGCGGTATGGCTACACCTTC
NA TRBJ1-5 once TRBV28 CASRPGGGDNQPQHF TGTGCCAGCAGACCCGGAGGAGGGGACAATCAGCCCCAGCATTTT
NA TRBJ1-6 few TRBV5-1 CASSLTVRRDGSPLHF TGCGCCAGCAGTTTGACAGTTCGGCGCGATGGTTCACCCCTCCACTTT
NA TRBJ1-2 NA TRBV28 CASLTGNNYGYTF TGTGCCAGCCTCACAGGGAATAACTATGGCTACACCTTC
TRBD2 TRBJ2-3 NA TRBV5-1 CASSLDGPGGDTQYF TGCGCCAGCAGCTTGGATGGCCCGGGGGGGGATACGCAGTATTTT
TRBD1 TRBJ2-2 NA TRBV5-1 CASSLGQGATGELFF TGCGCCAGCAGCTTGGGACAGGGGGCGACCGGGGAGCTGTTTTTT
NA TRBJ1-1 NA TRBV27 CASSSTGSRENTEAFF TGTGCCAGCAGTTCGACGGGCTCCAGGGAGAACACTGAAGCTTTCTTT
NA TRBJ1-1 NA TRBV14 CASSQGQNTEAFF TGTGCCAGCAGCCAAGGACAAAACACTGAAGCTTTCTTT
TRBD1 TRBJ1-6 once TRBV5-8 CASSLTGQGDSPLHF TGTGCCAGCAGCTTGACTGGACAGGGGGATTCACCCCTCCACTTT